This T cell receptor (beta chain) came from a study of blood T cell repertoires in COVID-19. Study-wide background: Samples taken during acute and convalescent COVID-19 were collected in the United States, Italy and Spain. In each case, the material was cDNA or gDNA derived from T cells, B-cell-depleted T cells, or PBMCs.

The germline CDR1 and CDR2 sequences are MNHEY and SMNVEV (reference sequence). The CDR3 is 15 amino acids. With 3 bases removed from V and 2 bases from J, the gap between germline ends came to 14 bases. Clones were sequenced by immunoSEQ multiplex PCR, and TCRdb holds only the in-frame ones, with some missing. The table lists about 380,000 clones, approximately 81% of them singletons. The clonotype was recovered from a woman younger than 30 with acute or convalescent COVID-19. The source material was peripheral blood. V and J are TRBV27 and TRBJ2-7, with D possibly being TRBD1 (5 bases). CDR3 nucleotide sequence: TGTGCCAGCAGTTTCGTGGCGGCAGGGACCTACGAGCAGTACTTC. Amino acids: CASSFVAAGTYEQYF.